This TCR beta chain was captured by sequencing in a study of cytomegalovirus exposure and HLA in healthy donors. Overall study: In terms of ancestry, the Caucasian-associated cluster contained 81% of the approximately 400 genotyped donors.

This CDR3 contains 12 residues. V shed 1 base and J shed 2 bases, with 5 bases lying between them. Per germline, CDR1 GTSNPN and CDR2 SVGIG (reference sequence). The study ran its PCR with 60 Vbeta and 13 Jbeta primers. Measured with immunoSEQ multiplex PCR; TCRdb has only the in-frame clones, and not every one. The sample records under 200,000 clones, around three quarters being singletons. A note on this clone: Its antigen is not identified.

Study-wide findings and caveats: Versus the roughly 670-donor mean, an Asian-associated ancestry cluster reportedly showed fewer N-insertions in a later analysis. Rarity characterized most TCR sequences, yet some public TCRs appeared in many donors. The study flagged 150 to 200 TCR beta chains as cytomegalovirus-associated.

The specimen was PBMCs. The V gene is TRBV30, the J gene TRBJ2-5; the D is unclear. The sequence was obtained from a man aged 40-49 years in good health and CMV-seronegative. The CDR3 coding sequence is TGTGCCTGGAGTGAGAGTCAAGAGACCCAGTACTTC. Its translation is CAWSESQETQYF.